The 9 T cell receptor beta chains below were found in one sample sequenced in a study of blood T cell repertoires in COVID-19. The data were produced by immunoSEQ multiplex PCR, yet TCRdb's version contains in-frame clones alone and is incomplete. This sample has 100,000 to 150,000 clones, with roughly four fifths found just once. The sample consisted of peripheral blood. These receptors came from a human donor in a cohort sampled during active COVID-19.

The rearrangement joins TRBV7-9 to TRBJ2-2; D may be TRBD2 (5 bases). Germline CDR1 reads SEHNR; CDR2 reads FQNEAQ (reference sequence). Trimming removed 5 bases from V and 6 bases from J, with 7 bases in between. The CDR3 loop spans 12 amino acids. The CDR3 DNA follows: TGTGCCAGCAGCCGGGATGCCGGGGAGCTGTTTTTT. Translating it yields CASSRDAGELFF.

The chain recombines TRBV18 with TRBJ1-5; D is undetermined. V gave up 3 bases and J gave up 8 bases, with 14 bases separating them. Germline-derived CDR1 and CDR2 are KGHSH and LQKENI. The CDR3 runs 14 residues. The CDR3 DNA sequence: TGTGCCAGCTCACCGGTTGAGGCGTTTGAGCCCCAGCATTTT. Its translation is CASSPVEAFEPQHF. The full variable domain, rest sourced from reference TRBV18 and TRBJ1-5, is NAGVMQNPRHLVRRRGQEARLRCSPMKGHSHVYWYRQLPEEGLKFMVYLQKENIIDESGMPKERFSAEFPKEGPSILRIQQVVRGDSAAYFCASSPVEAFEPQHFGDGTRLSIL.

V gene TRBV14 combines with J gene TRBJ2-1, with TRBD2 as a possible D gene (6 bases). V was shortened by 6 bases and J by 1 base, with 13 bases between the two germline ends. Germline V lookup: CDR1 SGHDN, CDR2 FVKESK. The CDR3 has 15 residues. The DNA for the CDR3 is TGTGCCAGCAGTTCCGGGACTCCTTCCTACAATGAGCAGTTCTTC. This translates into CASSSGTPSYNEQFF.

The V call is TRBV2, the J call TRBJ2-3, with 8 bases that match TRBD1. V dropped 5 bases and J dropped 2; count of bases not matched to a gene: 6. The germline V gene encodes CDR1 SNHLY and CDR2 FYNNEI. The CDR3 extends over 15 amino acids. CDR3 nucleotides: TGTGCCAGCAGTCTGGGGACAGGAGTCACAGATACGCAGTATTTT. Translation: CASSLGTGVTDTQYF.

This clone was seen only once. The CDR3 protein is CASSIRGRGFTEAFF. For the CDR3, the DNA is TGTGCCAGCAGCATCAGGGGGCGCGGGTTCACTGAAGCTTTCTTT. This sequence joins TRBV7-8 and TRBJ1-1; 8 positions agree with TRBD1. The CDR3 covers 15 residues. With 5 bases clipped from V and 4 bases from J, the junction kept 9 bases outside the gene matches. Germline lookup yields CDR1 SGHVS and CDR2 FQNEAQ.

The J gene is TRBJ1-1, the V gene TRBV14, with a tentative D call TRBD1 (5 bases). CDR1 is SGHDN and CDR2 is FVKESK in the germline V gene. This CDR3 has 12 amino acids. V lost 6 bases and J 5 bases, leaving 10 bases between the germline ends. The CDR3 reads CASRPGLTEAFF. CDR3 in DNA: TGTGCCAGCAGACCGGGACTGACTGAAGCTTTCTTT.

V and J are TRBV18 and TRBJ1-2; 8 nucleotides align to TRBD1. CDR3 length: 13 amino acids. V shed 6 bases and J 8 bases; nucleotides not matched to a gene: 8. Germline V CDR1 and CDR2: KGHSH, LQKENI. The CDR3 region is CASSEGQGDGYTF. The CDR3 DNA is TGTGCCAGCTCGGAAGGACAGGGCGACGGCTACACCTTC.

The CDR3 nucleotides read TGTGCCAGCAGCCCAGGGACAGGGCTTGTCTCACCCCTCCACTTT. Its protein product is CASSPGTGLVSPLHF. V gene TRBV6-2 or TRBV6-3 combines with J gene TRBJ1-6, with 9 bases identical to TRBD1. This CDR3 is 15 amino acids long. Germline CDR1 and CDR2: MNHEY and SVGEGT. The junction had 10 bases not matched to a gene; V was cut back by 6 bases and J by 10 bases.

V and J are TRBV6-4 and TRBJ1-1, with D tentatively TRBD1 (5 bases). In germline, CDR1 is MRHNA, CDR2 SNTAGT. The V and J ends lost 5 bases and 1 base respectively, with 11 bases between them. The CDR3 extends over 14 amino acids. The CDR3 is CASSPRRGNTEAFF. CDR3 nucleotides: TGTGCCAGCAGTCCTCGAAGGGGGAACACTGAAGCTTTCTTT.